This T cell receptor beta chain was captured in a study of CD8 T cells in ankylosing spondylitis. General study points: Disease-linked clones had a CD8+ phenotype and relatively low frequency in peripheral blood. Previously reported in reactive arthritis synovial fluid and blood were some of the motif variants. What appeared characteristic of ankylosing spondylitis blood was a TCR beta motif of eight highly homologous variants. Clones tied to disease were said to be significantly enriched in matched ankylosing spondylitis synovial fluid.

With respect to this clonotype: Its antigen remains unidentified.

Making use of molecular barcodes, quantitative 5'-RACE generated TCR beta libraries. Using its own MiXCR run on the 5' RACE reads, TCRdb lists one record per CDR3 protein. The table includes some 450,000 distinct CDR3 sequences, 15% to 20% detected once. The CDR3 is 16 residues long. Deletions cut 2 bases from V and 0 bases from J, with 14 bases between. Germline CDR1 SGHDT, CDR2 YYEEEE. V gene TRBV5-6 combines with J gene TRBJ1-1, with D uncertain. This TCR came from a male donor with ankylosing spondylitis. The source material was blood, either unsorted or a sorted T cell fraction (not recorded which). The CDR3 DNA sequence: TGTGCCAGCAGCTTTTACGTTGGTGTTATGAACACTGAAGCTTTCTTT. It translates to CASSFYVGVMNTEAFF.